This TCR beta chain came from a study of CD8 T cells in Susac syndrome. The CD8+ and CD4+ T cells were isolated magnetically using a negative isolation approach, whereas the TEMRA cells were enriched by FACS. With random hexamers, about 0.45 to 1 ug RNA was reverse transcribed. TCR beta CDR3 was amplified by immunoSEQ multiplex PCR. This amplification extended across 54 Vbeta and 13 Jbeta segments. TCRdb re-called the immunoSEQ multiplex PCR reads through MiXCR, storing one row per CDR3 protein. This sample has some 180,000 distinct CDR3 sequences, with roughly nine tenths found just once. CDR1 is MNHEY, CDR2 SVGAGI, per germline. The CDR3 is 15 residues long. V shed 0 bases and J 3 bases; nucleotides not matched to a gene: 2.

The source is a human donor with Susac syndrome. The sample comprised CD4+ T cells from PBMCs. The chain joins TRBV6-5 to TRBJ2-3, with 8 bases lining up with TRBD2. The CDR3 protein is CASSYSSGETDTQYF. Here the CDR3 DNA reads TGTGCCAGCAGTTACTCTAGCGGGGAGACAGATACGCAGTATTTT.